This T cell receptor beta chain comes out of a study of T cells in narcolepsy. The data were produced by immunoSEQ multiplex PCR, yet TCRdb's version contains in-frame clones alone and is incomplete. The sample contains tens of thousands of clones, roughly 81% of which appear only once. CDR1 and CDR2 from the germline V gene are MNHNS and SASEGT. CDR3 length: 14 amino acids. The chain joins TRBV6-1 to TRBJ2-5; 11 bases map to TRBD2. The J call may not be correct, given that the DNA end is closer to TRBJ2-7. Sequencing was performed on CD45RA- memory CD4+ T cells from PBMCs. The receptor's source is a human donor with narcolepsy. The CDR3 nucleotides are TGTGCCAGCTCCGGGACTAGCGGACCCTACGAGCAGTACTTC. This translates into CASSGTSGPYEQYF.